A selection of T cell receptor beta chains follows, all from one sample in a study of T cell clonotyping in hematopoietic cell transplantation. Repertoires were generated with immunoSEQ multiplex PCR, while TCRdb's copy carries only in-frame clones and drops some. Of around 11,000 clones in the sample, approximately 55% were seen once. Sequencing used peripheral blood mononuclear cells, obtained 100 days after allogeneic stem cell transplant. The receptor source for this set is a female patient aged 50-60 years who had an allogeneic stem cell transplant from an unrelated donor, so the T cells may come from the graft donor. Some clones in this sample may be carry-over from other donors' samples. CDR3s leave out the opening cysteine and the closing phenylalanine or tryptophan. Each record gives: J gene, clone size, V gene, CDR3 protein. Size tells how often a clone was seen (once, few, many) or the class of an expanded clone, and some rows leave it out.

TRBJ2-6,few,TRBV1,TSREARCRANVLT
TRBJ1-3,.,TRBV30,AWSVGPRNTIY
TRBJ1-2,.,TRBV29-1,SVEGGQPNYGYT
TRBJ1-5,few,TRBV30,AWSSDRGRQPQH
TRBJ2-7,.,TRBV27,ASSPLGGHYEQY
TRBJ1-4,.,TRBV4-3,ASSQFAGEDEKLF
TRBJ1-5,few,TRBV19,ASMRGQGLYQPQH
TRBJ1-2,.,TRBV4-1,ASSQESQGVLHGYT
TRBJ1-6,.,TRBV4-1,ASSQDLGAGSPLH
TRBJ1-2,.,TRBV10-3,AISGGLNYGYT
TRBJ2-3,few,TRBV6-5,ASSYSDGDTQY
TRBJ2-7,once,TRBV29-1,SALTGYYEQY
TRBJ1-4,.,TRBV30,AWAAPNEKLF
TRBJ1-2,.,TRBV29-1,SVDLRASYGYT
TRBJ1-2,.,TRBV27,ASSAQGALDYGYT
TRBJ2-7,once,TRBV6-5,ASSYTGSEQY
TRBJ1-2,few,TRBV5-4,ASSLDGPRDGYT
TRBJ1-3,.,TRBV28,ASSLPGGRAGNTIY
TRBJ1-4,few,TRBV2,ASSLRETEKLF
TRBJ2-7,few,TRBV6-5,ASTSRLDYEQY
TRBJ1-1,few,TRBV4-1,ASSDNWTGRNTEAF
TRBJ2-7,.,TRBV9,ASSVAGGYYEQY
TRBJ2-3,few,TRBV19,ASSTYGTTVPTDTQY
TRBJ1-1,.,TRBV30,AWDLEAF
TRBJ2-5,.,TRBV9,ASSLGGVEETQY
TRBJ2-5,.,TRBV30,AWSRRDLRQETQY
TRBJ1-2,.,TRBV4-1,ASSQDRRGYT
TRBJ2-5,.,TRBV7-9,ASSLATGEETQY